This TCR beta chain was captured by sequencing in a study of identical twins. Study-level points and caveats: Abundant cord blood beta clonotypes carried fewer insertions; memory repertoires showed none. Out-of-frame beta chain sequences displayed weaker excess sharing between twins.

This clonotype has more than one count but fewer than ten. Its target is unknown. V was cut by 2 bases and J by 3 bases, with 5 bases left in between. The CDR3 is 13 residues long. It was template switching that added a universal primer site, and there were unique molecular identifiers on the cDNA. TCRdb reprocessed the 5' RACE reads with MiXCR, giving one entry per CDR3 protein. The sample has 650,000 to 800,000 distinct CDR3 sequences; 8.6% are singletons. These data were also filed under a second study, of yellow fever vaccine responses in identical twins.

The sample was PBMCs. The genes are TRBV12-3 or TRBV12-4 and TRBJ2-1; D unresolved. The TCR originated in a woman aged 18-29 years in good health. The CDR3 here is CASSLQIYNEQFF. CDR3 coding DNA: TGTGCCAGCAGTTTACAGATCTACAATGAGCAGTTCTTC.